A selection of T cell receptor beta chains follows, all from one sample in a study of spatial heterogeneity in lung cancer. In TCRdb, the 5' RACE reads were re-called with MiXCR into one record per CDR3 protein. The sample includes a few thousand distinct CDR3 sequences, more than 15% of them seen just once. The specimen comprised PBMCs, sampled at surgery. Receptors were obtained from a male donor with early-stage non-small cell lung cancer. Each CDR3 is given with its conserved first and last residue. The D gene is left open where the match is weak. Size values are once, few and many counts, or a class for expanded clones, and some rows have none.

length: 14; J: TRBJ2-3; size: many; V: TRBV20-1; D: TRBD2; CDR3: CSATLSGYTDTQYF; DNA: TGCAGTGCTACTCTTAGCGGGTACACAGATACGCAGTATTTT
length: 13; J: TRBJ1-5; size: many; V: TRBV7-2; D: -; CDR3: CASSPESGQPQHF; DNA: TGTGCCAGCAGCCCAGAATCGGGCCAGCCCCAGCATTTT
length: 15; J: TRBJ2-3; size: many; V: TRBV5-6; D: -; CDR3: CASSSGGVSTDTQYF; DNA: TGTGCCAGCAGCTCTGGAGGGGTTAGCACAGATACGCAGTATTTT
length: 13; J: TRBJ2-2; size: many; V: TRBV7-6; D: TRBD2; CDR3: CASSQTSSGELFF; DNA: TGTGCCAGCAGCCAGACTAGCTCCGGGGAGCTGTTTTTT
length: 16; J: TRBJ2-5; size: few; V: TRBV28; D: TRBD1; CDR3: CASSFGGTGDQETQYF; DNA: TGTGCCAGCAGTTTCGGCGGGACAGGGGACCAAGAGACCCAGTACTTC
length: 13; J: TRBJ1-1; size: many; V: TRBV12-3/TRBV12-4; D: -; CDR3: CASSQGQSTEAFF; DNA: TGTGCCAGCAGCCAGGGACAAAGCACTGAAGCTTTCTTT
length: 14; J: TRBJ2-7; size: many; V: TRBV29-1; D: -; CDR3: CSVEGGGRPYEQYF; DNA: TGCAGCGTTGAAGGGGGGGGGCGTCCCTACGAGCAGTACTTC
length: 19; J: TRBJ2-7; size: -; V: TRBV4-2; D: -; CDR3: CASSRRDRAGGGSSYEQYF; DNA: TGTGCCAGCAGCCGGCGAGACAGGGCCGGTGGGGGGAGCTCCTACGAGCAGTACTTC
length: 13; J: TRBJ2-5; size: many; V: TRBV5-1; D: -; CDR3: CASSLLGDETQYF; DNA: TGCGCCAGCAGCTTGCTGGGGGACGAGACCCAGTACTTC
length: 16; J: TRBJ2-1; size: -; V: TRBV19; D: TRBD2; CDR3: CASSPTSGRSYNEQFF; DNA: TGTGCCAGTAGTCCTACTAGCGGTAGGTCCTACAATGAGCAGTTCTTC
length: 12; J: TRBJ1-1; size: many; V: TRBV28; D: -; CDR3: CASRDPAREAFF; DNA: TGTGCCAGCAGGGATCCGGCTCGAGAAGCTTTCTTT
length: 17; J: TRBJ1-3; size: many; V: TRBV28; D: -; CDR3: CASSFGQAFVSGNTIYF; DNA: TGTGCCAGCAGTTTCGGGCAGGCTTTTGTCTCTGGAAACACCATATATTTT
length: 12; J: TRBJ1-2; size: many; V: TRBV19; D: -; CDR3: CASRDRLYGYTF; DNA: TGTGCCAGCCGGGACCGCCTCTATGGCTACACCTTC
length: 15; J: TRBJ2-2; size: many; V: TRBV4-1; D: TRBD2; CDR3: CASSPLRERTGELFF; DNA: TGCGCCAGCAGCCCTTTGCGGGAGAGAACCGGGGAGCTGTTTTTT
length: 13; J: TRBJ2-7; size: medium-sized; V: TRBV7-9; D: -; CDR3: CASSPGVSYEQYF; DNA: TGTGCCAGCAGCCCGGGGGTGAGCTACGAGCAGTACTTC
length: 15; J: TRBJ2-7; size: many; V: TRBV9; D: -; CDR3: CASSAWDTDSYEQYF; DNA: TGTGCCAGCAGCGCCTGGGACACCGACTCCTACGAGCAGTACTTC
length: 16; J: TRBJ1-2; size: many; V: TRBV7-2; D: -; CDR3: CASSHRGRRPHYGYTF; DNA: TGTGCCAGCAGCCATAGGGGACGGCGACCCCACTATGGCTACACCTTC
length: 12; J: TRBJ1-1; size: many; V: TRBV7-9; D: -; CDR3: CASSFGSREAFF; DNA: TGTGCCAGCAGCTTCGGGTCGCGGGAAGCTTTCTTT
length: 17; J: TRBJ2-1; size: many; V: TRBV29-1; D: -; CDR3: CSVEFPGDEHEGNEQFF; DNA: TGCAGCGTTGAGTTTCCCGGGGACGAGCATGAGGGGAATGAGCAGTTCTTC
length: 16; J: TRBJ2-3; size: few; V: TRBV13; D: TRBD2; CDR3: CASRLTLGGSTDTQYF; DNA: TGTGCCAGCAGACTAACCCTCGGGGGGAGCACAGATACGCAGTATTTT
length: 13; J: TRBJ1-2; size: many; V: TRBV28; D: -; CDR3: CASSYGRGFGYTF; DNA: TGTGCCAGCAGTTACGGCCGTGGCTTTGGCTACACCTTC
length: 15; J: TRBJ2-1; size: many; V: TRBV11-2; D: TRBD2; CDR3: CASSFAGGPNNEQFF; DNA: TGTGCCAGCAGCTTTGCGGGAGGGCCGAACAATGAGCAGTTCTTC
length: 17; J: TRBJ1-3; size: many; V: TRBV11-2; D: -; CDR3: CASSLNPTEYSGNTIYF; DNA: TGTGCCAGCAGCCTGAATCCGACGGAATACTCTGGAAACACCATATATTTT
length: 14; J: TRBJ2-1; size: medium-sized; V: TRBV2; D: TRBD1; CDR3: CASRGSYRGNEQFF; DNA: TGTGCCAGCAGGGGGTCCTACAGGGGAAATGAGCAGTTCTTC
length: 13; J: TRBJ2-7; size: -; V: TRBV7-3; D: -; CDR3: CASSLNQGGEQYF; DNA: TGTGCCAGCAGCTTAAATCAGGGGGGCGAGCAGTACTTC
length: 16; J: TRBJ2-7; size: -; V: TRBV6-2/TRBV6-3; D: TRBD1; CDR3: CASSYSTGQALPEQYF; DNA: TGTGCCAGCAGTTACTCGACGGGACAGGCCCTCCCGGAGCAGTACTTC
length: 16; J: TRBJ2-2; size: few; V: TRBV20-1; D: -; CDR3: CSATLGPGGNTGELFF; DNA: TGCAGTGCTACTCTGGGTCCCGGGGGGAACACCGGGGAGCTGTTTTTT
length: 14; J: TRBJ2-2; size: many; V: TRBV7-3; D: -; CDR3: CASSLSQFTGELFF; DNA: TGTGCCAGCAGCCTAAGCCAATTCACCGGGGAGCTGTTTTTT